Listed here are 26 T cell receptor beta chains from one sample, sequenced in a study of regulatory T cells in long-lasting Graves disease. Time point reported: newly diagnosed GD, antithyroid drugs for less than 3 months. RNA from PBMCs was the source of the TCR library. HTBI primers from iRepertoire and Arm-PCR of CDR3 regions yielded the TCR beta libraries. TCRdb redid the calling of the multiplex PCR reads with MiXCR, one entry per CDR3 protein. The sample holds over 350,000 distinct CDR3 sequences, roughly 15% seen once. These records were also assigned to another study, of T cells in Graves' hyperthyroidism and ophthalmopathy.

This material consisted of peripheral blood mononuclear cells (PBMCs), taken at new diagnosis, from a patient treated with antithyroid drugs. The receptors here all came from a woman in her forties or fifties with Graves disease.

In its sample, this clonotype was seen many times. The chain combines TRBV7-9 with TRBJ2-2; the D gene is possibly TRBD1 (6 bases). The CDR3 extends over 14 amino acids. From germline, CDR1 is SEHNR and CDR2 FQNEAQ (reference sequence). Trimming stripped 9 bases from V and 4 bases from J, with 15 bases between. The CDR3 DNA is TGTGCCAGTAACAGGGAGATTGGCACCGGGGAGCTGTTTTTT. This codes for CASNREIGTGELFF.

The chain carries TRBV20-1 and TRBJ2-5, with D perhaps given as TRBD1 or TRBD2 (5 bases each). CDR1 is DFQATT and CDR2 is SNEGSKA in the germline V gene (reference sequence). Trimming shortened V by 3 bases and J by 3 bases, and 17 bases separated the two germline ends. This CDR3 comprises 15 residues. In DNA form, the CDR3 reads TGCAGTGCTAGGGTCTTCGGGACGGTGGAAGAGACCCAGTACTTC. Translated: CSARVFGTVEETQYF.

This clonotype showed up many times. CDR3 in DNA: TGTGCCAGCAGCTTGGGTAGCGGGAGACCCTACAATGAGCAGTTCTTC. Translated: CASSLGSGRPYNEQFF. The chain is built from TRBV11-2 and TRBJ2-1; 9 bases fit TRBD2. After removal of 3 bases from V and 2 bases from J, the junction contained 5 bases not matched to a gene. From germline, CDR1 is SGHAT and CDR2 FQNNGV. CDR3 length: 16 amino acids.

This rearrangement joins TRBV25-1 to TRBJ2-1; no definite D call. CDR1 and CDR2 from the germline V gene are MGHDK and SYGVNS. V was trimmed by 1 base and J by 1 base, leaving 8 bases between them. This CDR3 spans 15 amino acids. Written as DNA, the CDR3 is TGTGCCAGCAGTGAATGGGAACGGTCCTACAATGAGCAGTTCTTC. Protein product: CASSEWERSYNEQFF.

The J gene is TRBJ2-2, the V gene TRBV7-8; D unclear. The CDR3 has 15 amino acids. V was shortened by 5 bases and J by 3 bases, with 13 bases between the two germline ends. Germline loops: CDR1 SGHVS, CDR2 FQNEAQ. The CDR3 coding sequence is TGTGCCAGCAGCCCGCGAGTTTGGGACACCGGGGAGCTGTTTTTT. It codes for CASSPRVWDTGELFF.

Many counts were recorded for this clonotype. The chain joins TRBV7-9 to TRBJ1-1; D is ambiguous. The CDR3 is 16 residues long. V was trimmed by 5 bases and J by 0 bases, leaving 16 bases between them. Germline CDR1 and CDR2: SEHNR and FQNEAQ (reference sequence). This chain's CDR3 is CASSLDPGRLNTEAFF. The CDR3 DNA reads TGTGCCAGCAGCCTAGACCCCGGACGCTTGAACACTGAAGCTTTCTTT.

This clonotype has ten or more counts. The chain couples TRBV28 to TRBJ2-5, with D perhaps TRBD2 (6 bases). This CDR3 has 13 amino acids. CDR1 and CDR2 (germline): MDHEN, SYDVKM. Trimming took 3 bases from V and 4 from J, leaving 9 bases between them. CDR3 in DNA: TGTGCCAGCAGTTTTCCGGGAGTAGAGACCCAGTACTTC. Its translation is CASSFPGVETQYF.

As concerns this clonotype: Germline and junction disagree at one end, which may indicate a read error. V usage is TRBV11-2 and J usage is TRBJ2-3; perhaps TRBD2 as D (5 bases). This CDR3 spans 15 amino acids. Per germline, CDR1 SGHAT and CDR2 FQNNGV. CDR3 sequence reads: CASSQEGSSTGTQYF. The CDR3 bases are TGCGCCAGCAGCCAAGAAGGGTCCTCGACGGGAACGCAGTATTTT.

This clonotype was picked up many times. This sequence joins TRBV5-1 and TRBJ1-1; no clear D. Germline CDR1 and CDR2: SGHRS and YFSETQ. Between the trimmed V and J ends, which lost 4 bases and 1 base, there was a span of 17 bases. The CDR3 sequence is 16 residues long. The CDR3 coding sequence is TGCGCCAGCAGCCCGAGGGTACACAAATCGAACACTGAAGCTTTCTTT. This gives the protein CASSPRVHKSNTEAFF.

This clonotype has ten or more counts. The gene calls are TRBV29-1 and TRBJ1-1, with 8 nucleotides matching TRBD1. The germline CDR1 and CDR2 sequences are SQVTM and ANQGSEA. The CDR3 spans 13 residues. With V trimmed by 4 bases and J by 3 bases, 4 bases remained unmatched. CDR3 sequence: CSVGATGDTEAFF. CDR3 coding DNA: TGCAGCGTTGGGGCGACAGGGGACACTGAAGCTTTCTTT.

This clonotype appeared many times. CDR3 nucleotides: TGTGCCAGCAGCCATGTGGGGACTATAAGTCAGCCCCAGCATTTT. This gives the protein CASSHVGTISQPQHF. V and J are TRBV27 and TRBJ1-5; tentatively, D is TRBD1 (5 bases). With 6 bases removed from V and 6 bases from J, the gap between germline ends came to 18 bases. The CDR3 contains 15 residues. Germline loops: CDR1 MNHEY, CDR2 SMNVEV (reference sequence).

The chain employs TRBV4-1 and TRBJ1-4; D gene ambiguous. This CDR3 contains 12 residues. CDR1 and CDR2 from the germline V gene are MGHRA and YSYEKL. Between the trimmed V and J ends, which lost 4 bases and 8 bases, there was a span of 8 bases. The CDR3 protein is CASSPNREKLFF. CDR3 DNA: TGCGCCAGCAGCCCGAACAGAGAAAAACTGTTTTTT.

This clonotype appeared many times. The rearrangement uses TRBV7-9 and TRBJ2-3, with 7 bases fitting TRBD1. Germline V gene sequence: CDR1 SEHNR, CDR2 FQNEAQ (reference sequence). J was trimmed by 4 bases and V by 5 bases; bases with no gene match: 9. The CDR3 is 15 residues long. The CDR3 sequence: CASSPDRVLADTQYF. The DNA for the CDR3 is TGTGCCAGCAGCCCAGACAGGGTTTTGGCAGATACGCAGTATTTT.

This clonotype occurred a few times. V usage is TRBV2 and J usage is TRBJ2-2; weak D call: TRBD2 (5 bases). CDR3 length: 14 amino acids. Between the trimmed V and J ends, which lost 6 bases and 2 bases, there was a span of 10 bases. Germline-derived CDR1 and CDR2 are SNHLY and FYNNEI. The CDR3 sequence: CASREVVNTGELFF. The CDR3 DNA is TGTGCCAGCAGGGAGGTAGTAAACACCGGGGAGCTGTTTTTT.

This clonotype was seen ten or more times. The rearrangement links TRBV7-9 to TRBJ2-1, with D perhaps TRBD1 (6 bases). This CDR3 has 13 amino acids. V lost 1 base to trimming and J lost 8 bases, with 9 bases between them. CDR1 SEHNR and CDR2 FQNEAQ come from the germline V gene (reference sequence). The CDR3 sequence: CASSLDGTHEQFF. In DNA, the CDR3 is TGTGCCAGCAGCTTAGATGGGACACATGAGCAGTTCTTC.

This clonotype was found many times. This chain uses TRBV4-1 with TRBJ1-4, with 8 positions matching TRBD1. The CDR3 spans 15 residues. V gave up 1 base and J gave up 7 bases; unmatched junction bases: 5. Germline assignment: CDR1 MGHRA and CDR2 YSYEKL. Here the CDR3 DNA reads TGCGCCAGCAGCCAAGTCGACAGGGGTATTGAAAAACTGTTTTTT. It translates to CASSQVDRGIEKLFF.

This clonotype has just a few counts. Written as DNA, the CDR3 is TGCGCCAGCAGCCAAGAGATCAGCGCAGAGACCCAGTACTTC. This encodes CASSQEISAETQYF. The V gene is TRBV4-1, the J gene TRBJ2-5; D remains ambiguous. V shed 0 bases and J shed 4 bases, with 9 bases lying between them. Germline CDR1 is MGHRA and CDR2 is YSYEKL. CDR3 size: 14 residues.

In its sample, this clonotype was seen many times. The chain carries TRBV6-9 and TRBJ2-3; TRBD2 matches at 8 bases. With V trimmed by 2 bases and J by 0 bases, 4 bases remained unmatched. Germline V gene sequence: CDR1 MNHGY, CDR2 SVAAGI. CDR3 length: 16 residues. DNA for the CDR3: TGTGCCAGCAGTTATAGAGCGGGGGAAAGCACAGATACGCAGTATTTT. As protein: CASSYRAGESTDTQYF.

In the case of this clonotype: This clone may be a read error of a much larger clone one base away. The CDR3 sequence: CAWTREGGTYNEQFF. The DNA for the CDR3 is TGTGCCTGGACACGGGAGGGAGGAACCTACAATGAGCAGTTCTTC. The genes are TRBV30 and TRBJ2-1, with 8 bases identical to TRBD2. CDR3 length equals 15 residues. Trimming removed 4 bases from V and 2 bases from J; junction bases left unmatched: 7. The germline CDR1 and CDR2 sequences are GTSNPN and SVGIG (reference sequence).

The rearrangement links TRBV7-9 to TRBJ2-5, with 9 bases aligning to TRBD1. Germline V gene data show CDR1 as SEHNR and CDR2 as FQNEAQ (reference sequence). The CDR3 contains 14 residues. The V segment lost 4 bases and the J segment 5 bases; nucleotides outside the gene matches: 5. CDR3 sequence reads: CASSWTQGAETQYF. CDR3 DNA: TGTGCCAGCAGCTGGACACAGGGGGCTGAGACCCAGTACTTC.

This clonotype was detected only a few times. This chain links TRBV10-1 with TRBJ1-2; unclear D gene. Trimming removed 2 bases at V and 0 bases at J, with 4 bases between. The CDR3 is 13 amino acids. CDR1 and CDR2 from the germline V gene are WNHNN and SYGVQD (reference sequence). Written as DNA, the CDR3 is TGCGCCAGCAGTGAGGGGACTAACTATGGCTACACCTTC. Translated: CASSEGTNYGYTF.

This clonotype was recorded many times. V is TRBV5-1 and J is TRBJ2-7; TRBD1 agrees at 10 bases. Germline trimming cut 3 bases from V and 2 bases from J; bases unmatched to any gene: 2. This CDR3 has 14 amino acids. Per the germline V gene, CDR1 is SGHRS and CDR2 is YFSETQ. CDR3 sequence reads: CASSWTGGAYEQYF. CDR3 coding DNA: TGCGCCAGCAGCTGGACAGGGGGGGCCTACGAGCAGTACTTC. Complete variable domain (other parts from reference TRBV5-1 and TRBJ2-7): KAGVTQTPRYLIKTRGQQVTLSCSPISGHRSVSWYQQTPGQGLQFLFEYFSETQRNKGNFPGRFSGRQFSNSRSEMNVSTLELGDSALYLCASSWTGGAYEQYFGPGTRLTVT.

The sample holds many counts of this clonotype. The CDR3 bases are TGTGCCAGCACGGCAACCCGCTCTGGGGCCAACGTCCTGACTTTC. Translated: CASTATRSGANVLTF. This chain links TRBV28 with TRBJ2-6; D ambiguous. V dropped 7 bases and J dropped 0 bases, with 10 bases sitting between them. Germline CDR1 and CDR2: MDHEN and SYDVKM. CDR3 length equals 15 residues.

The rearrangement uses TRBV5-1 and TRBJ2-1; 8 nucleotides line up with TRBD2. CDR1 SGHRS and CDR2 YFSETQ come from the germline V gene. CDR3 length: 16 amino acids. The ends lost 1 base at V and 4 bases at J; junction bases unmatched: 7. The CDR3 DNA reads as TGCGCCAGCAGCTTGCAAACTAGCGGACCTTACAATGAGCAGTTCTTC. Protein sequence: CASSLQTSGPYNEQFF.

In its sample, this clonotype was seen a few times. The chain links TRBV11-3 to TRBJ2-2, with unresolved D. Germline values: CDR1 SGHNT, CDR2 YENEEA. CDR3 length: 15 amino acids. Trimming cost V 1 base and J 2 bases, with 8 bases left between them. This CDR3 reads CASSLGVANTGELFF. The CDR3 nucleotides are TGTGCCAGCAGCTTAGGGGTAGCCAACACCGGGGAGCTGTTTTTT.

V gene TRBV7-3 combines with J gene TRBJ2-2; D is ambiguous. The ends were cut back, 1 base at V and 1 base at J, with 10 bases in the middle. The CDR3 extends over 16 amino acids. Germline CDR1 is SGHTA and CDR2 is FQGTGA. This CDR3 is CASSLIGGMNTGELFF. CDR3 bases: TGTGCCAGCAGCTTAATAGGCGGCATGAACACCGGGGAGCTGTTTTTT.